A selection of T cell receptor beta chains follows, all from one sample in a study of T-cell reconstitution after alpha-beta-depleted transplantation in children. TCRdb re-called the PCR reads through MiXCR, storing one row per CDR3 protein. Of approximately 110,000 distinct CDR3 sequences in the sample, around a tenth were seen once. Sequences were derived from PBMCs, sampled before TCRalphabeta/CD19-depleted stem cell transplant. Receptor source: a boy aged 2-15 years with acute lymphoblastic leukemia, due to receive a stem cell transplant. CDR3s include the opening cysteine and the closing phenylalanine or tryptophan. The D gene is left open where the match is weak. Not all rows give a size; the values are once, few, many and, for expanded clones, a class.

v_call	clone_size	d_call	j_call	cdr3_aa	cdr3_nt
TRBV7-6	many	.	TRBJ2-5	CASSLVSQERSETQYF	TGTGCCAGCAGCTTAGTATCCCAGGAGCGGTCAGAGACCCAGTACTTC
TRBV27	many	.	TRBJ2-4	CASSTGYRAKNIQYF	TGTGCCAGCAGTACAGGTTATAGGGCCAAAAACATTCAGTACTTC
TRBV30	few	.	TRBJ2-1	CAWSLVPLVINEQFF	TGTGCCTGGAGTTTGGTCCCACTGGTCATCAATGAGCAGTTCTTC
TRBV10-3	.	.	TRBJ2-3	CAISESLGTITDTQYF	TGTGCCATCAGTGAGTCGCTAGGGACCATCACAGATACGCAGTATTTT
TRBV12-3/TRBV12-4	.	TRBD1	TRBJ1-5	CASSRDRLNQPQHF	TGTGCCAGCAGCCGGGACAGACTTAATCAGCCCCAGCATTTT
TRBV20-1	many	.	TRBJ1-2	CSARVLGAGYTF	TGCAGTGCTAGAGTTTTAGGGGCTGGCTACACCTTC
TRBV4-1	.	TRBD2	TRBJ2-7	CASSYTGTSGSHEQYF	TGCGCCAGCAGCTACACCGGGACTAGCGGGAGCCACGAGCAGTACTTC
TRBV5-1	.	TRBD1	TRBJ1-2	CASSLGPRQGAYGYTF	TGCGCCAGCAGCTTGGGTCCTCGACAGGGCGCCTATGGCTACACCTTC
TRBV20-1	few	.	TRBJ2-5	CSASRPAGLQETQYF	TGCAGTGCTAGCCGGCCGGCAGGGCTCCAAGAGACCCAGTACTTC
TRBV11-1	.	TRBD2	TRBJ2-7	CASTTGEGEQYF	TGTGCCAGCACCACCGGGGAGGGCGAGCAGTACTTC
TRBV24-1	few	TRBD1	TRBJ2-5	CATRDRYQETQYF	TGTGCCACCAGGGACAGGTACCAAGAGACCCAGTACTTC
TRBV7-2	many	TRBD2	TRBJ2-7	CASSVSGRGYEQYF	TGTGCCAGCAGCGTTAGCGGGAGAGGTTACGAGCAGTACTTC
TRBV5-1	few	.	TRBJ1-2	CASSSTGSDHGYTF	TGCGCCAGCAGCTCGACCGGATCAGATCATGGCTACACCTTC
TRBV4-2	few	.	TRBJ2-2	CASSLPRNTGELFF	TGTGCCAGCAGCCTCCCGCGCAACACCGGGGAGCTGTTTTTT
TRBV20-1	few	.	TRBJ1-5	CSARGGNQPQHF	TGCAGTGCTAGAGGGGGCAATCAGCCCCAGCATTTT
TRBV5-1	many	TRBD2	TRBJ2-7	CASSSRGRGAYEQYF	TGCGCCAGCAGCTCGCGCGGGAGGGGTGCCTACGAGCAGTACTTC
TRBV27	.	.	TRBJ1-5	CASAGYQPQHF	TGTGCCAGCGCAGGGTATCAGCCCCAGCATTTT
TRBV7-8	.	TRBD1	TRBJ2-2	CASSRRQGPGELFF	TGTGCCAGCAGCAGAAGACAGGGTCCCGGGGAGCTGTTTTTT
TRBV5-1	.	.	TRBJ1-1	CASSLGARGGANTEAFF	TGCGCCAGCAGCTTGGGGGCCCGGGGGGGAGCGAACACTGAAGCTTTCTTT
TRBV27	.	.	TRBJ2-7	CASSRAGGREGEQYF	TGTGCCAGCAGTCGGGCAGGGGGGAGGGAGGGCGAGCAGTACTTC
TRBV18	few	TRBD1	TRBJ2-7	CASSPTRTGSSYEQYF	TGTGCCAGCTCACCGACGAGGACAGGGAGCTCCTACGAGCAGTACTTC
TRBV29-1	few	TRBD2	TRBJ2-1	CSVDTSGIRNEQFF	TGCAGCGTAGATACTAGCGGGATTCGCAATGAGCAGTTCTTC
TRBV5-6	many	.	TRBJ2-3	CASRLEGAGYDTQYF	TGTGCCAGCAGATTGGAGGGGGCGGGGTACGATACGCAGTATTTT
TRBV24-1	.	TRBD1	TRBJ2-1	CATSAPPGQGPRSSYNEQFF	TGTGCCACCAGTGCTCCCCCGGGACAGGGGCCCCGGAGCTCCTACAATGAGCAGTTCTTC
TRBV6-1	.	.	TRBJ2-3	CASRPGAVSTDTQYF	TGTGCCAGCAGGCCGGGAGCGGTGAGCACAGATACGCAGTATTTT
TRBV29-1	few	.	TRBJ1-3	CSVFHGPWTGNTIYF	TGCAGCGTTTTCCACGGCCCGTGGACTGGAAACACCATATATTTT
TRBV27	few	.	TRBJ1-1	CASSPFGGVNTEAFF	TGTGCCAGCAGTCCCTTTGGTGGGGTGAACACTGAAGCTTTCTTT
TRBV10-3	few	.	TRBJ1-2	CAISSDSRVLVDYGYTF	TGTGCCATCAGTTCGGACAGCCGGGTTCTTGTGGACTATGGCTACACCTTC
TRBV11-2	many	.	TRBJ1-1	CASSPRRVRTEAFF	TGTGCCAGCAGCCCTCGCAGGGTGCGCACTGAAGCTTTCTTT
TRBV20-1	many	TRBD2	TRBJ2-3	CSARLAGVRIDTQYF	TGCAGTGCTAGACTAGCGGGAGTGAGGATAGATACGCAGTATTTT
TRBV29-1	few	.	TRBJ2-1	CSVELGGGEGSYNEQFF	TGCAGCGTTGAACTCGGGGGCGGAGAGGGGTCCTACAATGAGCAGTTCTTC
TRBV14	many	.	TRBJ2-5	CASSQDVLGGRRETQYF	TGTGCCAGCAGCCAAGATGTGCTGGGGGGTAGGCGAGAGACCCAGTACTTC
TRBV5-5	many	TRBD1	TRBJ2-3	CASSLERQGARTDTQYF	TGTGCCAGCAGCTTGGAAAGACAGGGGGCACGCACAGATACGCAGTATTTT
TRBV27	many	.	TRBJ2-3	CASSLGRSTDTQYF	TGTGCCAGCAGTTTAGGTCGGAGCACAGATACGCAGTATTTT
TRBV7-3	many	TRBD2	TRBJ2-5	CASSQGAGGWETQYF	TGTGCCAGCAGCCAAGGTGCGGGAGGATGGGAGACCCAGTACTTC
TRBV6-5	many	.	TRBJ2-7	CASSSGHHYEQYF	TGTGCCAGCAGTTCTGGACACCACTACGAGCAGTACTTC
TRBV18	.	TRBD1	TRBJ2-3	CASSPGQRSDTQYF	TGTGCCAGCTCACCGGGACAGAGGTCAGATACGCAGTATTTT
TRBV29-1	many	.	TRBJ2-2	CSVALSLGAGELFF	TGCAGCGTCGCCTTGTCCCTAGGGGCCGGGGAGCTGTTTTTT
TRBV7-8	many	TRBD2	TRBJ2-1	CASSLEGTSGGWDEQFF	TGTGCCAGCAGCTTAGAGGGGACTAGCGGGGGATGGGATGAGCAGTTCTTC
TRBV29-1	.	.	TRBJ2-5	CSVDGANGRARQETQYF	TGCAGCGTTGACGGGGCCAACGGAAGAGCAAGACAAGAGACCCAGTACTTC
TRBV11-3	.	.	TRBJ1-1	CASSLHGSTEAFF	TGTGCCAGCAGCCTTCATGGCAGCACTGAAGCTTTCTTT
TRBV29-1	few	.	TRBJ1-2	CSVEAISLYGYTF	TGCAGCGTTGAGGCGATATCCCTCTATGGCTACACCTTC
TRBV4-2	.	.	TRBJ2-5	CASSQDRGTYQETQYF	TGTGCCAGCAGCCAAGATCGCGGGACCTACCAAGAGACCCAGTACTTC
TRBV5-6	few	.	TRBJ2-1	CASSPGGRDFDEQFF	TGTGCCAGCAGCCCGGGGGGCAGGGACTTCGATGAGCAGTTCTTC
TRBV5-1	few	TRBD1	TRBJ1-5	CASSPGTGINQPQHF	TGCGCCAGCAGCCCCGGGACAGGTATCAATCAGCCCCAGCATTTT
TRBV14	.	.	TRBJ2-2	CASSQEVRGNTGELFF	TGTGCCAGCAGCCAAGAAGTCAGGGGGAACACCGGGGAGCTGTTTTTT
TRBV7-9	many	TRBD2	TRBJ2-1	CASSLRTSGSSEQFF	TGTGCCAGCAGCTTAAGGACTAGCGGGAGTTCTGAGCAGTTCTTC
TRBV28	.	.	TRBJ1-2	CASSSGGVYGYTF	TGTGCCAGCAGTTCCGGGGGGGTCTATGGCTACACCTTC
TRBV20-1	many	.	TRBJ2-7	CSARGLVASYEQYF	TGCAGTGCTAGAGGTTTGGTCGCCTCCTACGAGCAGTACTTC
TRBV12-3/TRBV12-4	many	TRBD2	TRBJ2-7	CASSSTSGNFYEQYF	TGTGCCAGCAGTTCGACTAGCGGGAATTTTTACGAGCAGTACTTC
TRBV30	.	.	TRBJ1-1	CAWSQGRGEAFF	TGTGCCTGGAGTCAGGGACGGGGTGAAGCTTTCTTT
TRBV5-1	few	TRBD1	TRBJ1-1	CASSRDRESYTEAFF	TGCGCCAGCAGCCGGGACAGGGAGAGCTACACTGAAGCTTTCTTT